This entry is about one T cell receptor (beta chain). The antigen is undetermined. V lost 2 bases, J lost 8 bases, and 11 bases lay in between. Per the germline V gene, CDR1 is GTSNPN and CDR2 is SVGIG (reference sequence). CDR3 length: 12 residues. All donors participated as healthy donors of bone marrow. Primers: 60 Vbeta forward and 13 Jbeta reverse. TCRdb keeps only in-frame clones here, not all; method: immunoSEQ multiplex PCR. The sample holds 35,000 to 55,000 clones, about 78% seen once. These data originate in a study of cytomegalovirus exposure and HLA in healthy donors. Notes on the study in general: Overall, 164 TCR beta chains were annotated as cytomegalovirus-associated.

The clonotype comes from a woman under 40 in good health and CMV-seronegative. The sample taken for sequencing was PBMCs. The rearrangement joins TRBV30 to TRBJ2-3; possible D gene TRBD2, 6 bases. The CDR3 DNA follows: TGTGCCTGGAGTTCGGGGCGGGGTACGCAGTATTTT. Residues: CAWSSGRGTQYF.